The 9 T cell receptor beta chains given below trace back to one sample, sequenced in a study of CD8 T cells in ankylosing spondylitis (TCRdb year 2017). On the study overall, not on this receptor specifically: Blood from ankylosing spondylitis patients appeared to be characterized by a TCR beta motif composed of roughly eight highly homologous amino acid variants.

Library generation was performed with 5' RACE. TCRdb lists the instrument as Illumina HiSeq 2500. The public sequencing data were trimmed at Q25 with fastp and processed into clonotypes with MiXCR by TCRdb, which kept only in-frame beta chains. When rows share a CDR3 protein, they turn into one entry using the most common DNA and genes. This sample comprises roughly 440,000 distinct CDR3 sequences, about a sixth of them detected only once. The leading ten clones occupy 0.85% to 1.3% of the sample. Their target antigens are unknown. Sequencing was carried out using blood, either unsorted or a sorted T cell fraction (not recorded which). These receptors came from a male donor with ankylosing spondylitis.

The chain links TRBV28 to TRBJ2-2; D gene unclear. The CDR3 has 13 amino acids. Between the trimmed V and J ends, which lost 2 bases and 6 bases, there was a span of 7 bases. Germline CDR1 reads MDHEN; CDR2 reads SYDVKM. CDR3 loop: CASSLPGSGELFF. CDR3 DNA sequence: TGTGCCAGCAGTTTACCTGGCTCCGGGGAGCTGTTTTTT.

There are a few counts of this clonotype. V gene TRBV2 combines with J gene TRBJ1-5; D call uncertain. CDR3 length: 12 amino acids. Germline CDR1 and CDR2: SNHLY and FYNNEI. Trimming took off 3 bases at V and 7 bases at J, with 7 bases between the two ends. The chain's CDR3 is CASSDPKQPQHF. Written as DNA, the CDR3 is TGTGCCAGCAGTGATCCGAAACAGCCCCAGCATTTT.

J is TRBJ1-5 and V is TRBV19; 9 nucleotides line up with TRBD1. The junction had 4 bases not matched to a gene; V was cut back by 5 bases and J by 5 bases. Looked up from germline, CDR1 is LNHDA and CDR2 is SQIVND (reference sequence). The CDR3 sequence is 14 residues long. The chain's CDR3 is CASSRTGEYQPQHF. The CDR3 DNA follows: TGTGCCAGTAGTCGGACAGGGGAATATCAGCCCCAGCATTTT.

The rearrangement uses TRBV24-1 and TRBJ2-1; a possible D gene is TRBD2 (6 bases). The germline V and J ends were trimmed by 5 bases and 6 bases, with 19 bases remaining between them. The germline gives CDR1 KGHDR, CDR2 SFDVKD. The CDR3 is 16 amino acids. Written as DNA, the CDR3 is TGTGCCACCAGTGGGGGGGATCAAGGCTGGGGCAATGAGCAGTTCTTC. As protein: CATSGGDQGWGNEQFF.

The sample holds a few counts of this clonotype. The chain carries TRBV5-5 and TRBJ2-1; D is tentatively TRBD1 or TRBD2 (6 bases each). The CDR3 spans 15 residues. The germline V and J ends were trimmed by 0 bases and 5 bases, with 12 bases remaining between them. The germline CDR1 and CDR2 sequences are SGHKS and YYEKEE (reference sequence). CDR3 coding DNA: TGTGCCAGCAGCTTGGTTGGGGGGCTTAACAATGAGCAGTTCTTC. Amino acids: CASSLVGGLNNEQFF.

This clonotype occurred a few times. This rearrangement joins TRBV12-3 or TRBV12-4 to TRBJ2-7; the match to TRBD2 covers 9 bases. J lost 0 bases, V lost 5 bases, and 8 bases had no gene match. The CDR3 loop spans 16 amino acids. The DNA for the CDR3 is TGTGCCAGCAGTCCCGGGACTAGCCGGAGCTCCTACGAGCAGTACTTC. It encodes CASSPGTSRSSYEQYF.

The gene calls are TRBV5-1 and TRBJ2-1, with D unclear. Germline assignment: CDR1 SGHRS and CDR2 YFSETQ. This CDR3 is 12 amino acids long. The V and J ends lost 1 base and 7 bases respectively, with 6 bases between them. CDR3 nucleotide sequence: TGCGCCAGCAGCTTGACCCTAAATGAGCAGTTCTTC. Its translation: CASSLTLNEQFF.

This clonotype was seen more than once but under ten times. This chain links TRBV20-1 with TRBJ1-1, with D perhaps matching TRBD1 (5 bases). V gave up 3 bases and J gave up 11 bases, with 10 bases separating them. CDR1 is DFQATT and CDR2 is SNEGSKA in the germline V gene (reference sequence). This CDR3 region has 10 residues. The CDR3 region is CSARDKVAFF. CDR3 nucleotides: TGCAGTGCTAGGGACAAGGTTGCTTTCTTT.

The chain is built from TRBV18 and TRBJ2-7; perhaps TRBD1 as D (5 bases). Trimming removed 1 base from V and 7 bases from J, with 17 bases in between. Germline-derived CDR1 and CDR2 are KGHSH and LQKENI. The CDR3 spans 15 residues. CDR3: CASSPRVLAGPEQYF. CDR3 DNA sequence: TGTGCCAGCTCACCACGTGTCCTGGCAGGGCCTGAGCAGTACTTC.